At least ten counts were recorded for the clone carrying this T cell receptor beta chain. Its target is not known. The data originate from a study of identical twins. Study-wide points: For monozygotic twins, models underestimated out-of-frame TCR alpha sharing. Memory repertoires showed no such pattern, whereas abundant cord blood beta clonotypes carried fewer insertions. Partial confounding of zero-insertion analyses by invariant MAIT and iNKT cells was possible.

Germline CDR1 is SGHDN and CDR2 is FVKESK. This CDR3 comprises 16 residues. V lost 0 bases and J lost 1, with 9 bases in between. TCRdb analysed the 5' RACE reads with MiXCR anew, one entry per CDR3 protein. Of 700,000 or so distinct CDR3 sequences in the sample, over 8.5% were seen once. A further study also used this sample, focusing on yellow fever vaccine responses in identical twins. From that report: Twins reportedly had a vaccine T cell response that seemed partly convergent, partly personalized.

The chain uses TRBV14 and TRBJ2-2, with D unclear. This clonotype was sampled from a woman under 30 in good health. The sequenced sample consisted of PBMCs. The CDR3 region has the DNA TGTGCCAGCAGCCAAGATAACGGCCTGAACACCGGGGAGCTGTTTTTT. Translated, it gives CASSQDNGLNTGELFF.